Listed below are T cell receptor beta chains from one sample, sequenced in a study of graft-versus-host responses after intestinal transplantation. These receptors lack a known antigen. TCRdb's table, derived via immunoSEQ multiplex PCR, lists solely in-frame clones and lacks some. The table includes fewer than 60,000 clones, around 84% detected once. The starting material was unstimulated CD4+ T cells sorted from spleen or lymph node cells, obtained before transplant. These receptors all stem from a human donor who was the organ donor for an intestinal transplant. Each CDR3 is given with its conserved first and last residue. A D gene is named only where the DNA matches it firmly. Rows may omit the clone size; those that give it use once, few, many or a size class.

J gene,D gene,V gene,clone size,CDR3 DNA,CDR3 protein
TRBJ1-2,.,TRBV30,.,TGTGCCTGGAGTGTACAGGGAGGGATTGGCTACACCTTC,CAWSVQGGIGYTF
TRBJ2-2,.,TRBV7-9,.,TGTGCCAGCAGCTTAGCAGGACGGACCGGGGAGCTGTTTTTT,CASSLAGRTGELFF
TRBJ2-2,.,TRBV19,.,TGTGCCAGTAGTTCACGGGGGCCGACCGGGGAGCTGTTTTTT,CASSSRGPTGELFF
TRBJ1-4,.,TRBV30,.,TGTGCCTGGAGTGTTAACACAAATGAAAAACTGTTTTTT,CAWSVNTNEKLFF
TRBJ2-7,TRBD1,TRBV27,.,TGTGCCAGCAGTTTCTACAGGGGGGAAGGGCAGTACTTC,CASSFYRGEGQYF
TRBJ1-3,.,TRBV19,.,TGTGCCAGTAGTGTTCCATGGGTGGAACGGAGAAACACCATATATTTT,CASSVPWVERRNTIYF
TRBJ2-3,.,TRBV5-1,once,TGCGCCAGCAGCTTGGGAACTAGCCCAAGCACAGATACGCAGTATTTT,CASSLGTSPSTDTQYF
TRBJ2-3,TRBD1,TRBV5-1,.,TGCGCCAGCGAGGCGGGGACAGGAGATACGCAGTATTTT,CASEAGTGDTQYF
TRBJ2-3,.,TRBV18,.,TGTGCCAGCTCCGGGACGGGGACGGGTACGCAGTATTTT,CASSGTGTGTQYF
TRBJ2-7,.,TRBV6-1,.,TGTGCCACCTCCTACAGGGACCGTCTCTACGAGCAGTACTTC,CATSYRDRLYEQYF
TRBJ1-4,TRBD1,TRBV6-5,.,TGTGCCAGCAGTCACAGGGGCGAAAAACTGTTTTTT,CASSHRGEKLFF
TRBJ1-2,.,TRBV7-2,.,TGTGCCAGCAGCCAGCCGACCTCCTATGGCTACACCTTC,CASSQPTSYGYTF
TRBJ2-2,.,TRBV6-5,.,TGTGCCAGCAGTTATAGCGGGAACACCGGGGAGCTGTTTTTT,CASSYSGNTGELFF